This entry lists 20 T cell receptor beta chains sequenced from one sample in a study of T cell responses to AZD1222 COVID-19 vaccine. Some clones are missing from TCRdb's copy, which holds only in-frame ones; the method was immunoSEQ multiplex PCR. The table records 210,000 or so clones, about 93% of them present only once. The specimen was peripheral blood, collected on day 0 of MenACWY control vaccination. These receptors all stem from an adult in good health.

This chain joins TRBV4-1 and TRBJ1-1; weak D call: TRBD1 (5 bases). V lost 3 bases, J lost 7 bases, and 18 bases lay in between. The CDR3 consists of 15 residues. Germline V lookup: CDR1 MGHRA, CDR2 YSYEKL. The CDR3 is CASSHPAAGRGEAFF. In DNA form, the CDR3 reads TGCGCCAGCAGCCACCCCGCGGCAGGGCGGGGTGAAGCTTTCTTT.

The CDR3 sequence: CASSLSGTVNYGYTF. The CDR3 DNA follows: TGTGCCAGCAGCTTATCCGGGACGGTTAACTATGGCTACACCTTC. V gene TRBV5-4 combines with J gene TRBJ1-2; TRBD1 is a possible D gene (5 bases). The germline V and J ends were trimmed by 2 bases and 1 base, with 12 bases remaining between them. CDR3 length: 15 amino acids. Per germline, CDR1 SGHNT and CDR2 YYREEE (reference sequence).

The chain's CDR3 is CVRSWGPPGGYTF. The DNA for the CDR3 is TGTGTCAGAAGCTGGGGGCCCCCCGGTGGCTACACCTTC. This chain connects TRBV7-5 to TRBJ1-2; whether TRBD1, the table's D call, matches the DNA was not checked. TRBV7-5 is termed a pseudogene. CDR3 length: 13 residues.

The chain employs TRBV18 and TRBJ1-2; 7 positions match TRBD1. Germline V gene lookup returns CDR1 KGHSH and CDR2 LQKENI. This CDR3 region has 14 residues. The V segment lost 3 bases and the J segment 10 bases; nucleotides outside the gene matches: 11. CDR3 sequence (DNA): TGTGCCAGCTCACCCGGAGGGGGACAGCCAGCCTACACCTTC. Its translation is CASSPGGGQPAYTF.

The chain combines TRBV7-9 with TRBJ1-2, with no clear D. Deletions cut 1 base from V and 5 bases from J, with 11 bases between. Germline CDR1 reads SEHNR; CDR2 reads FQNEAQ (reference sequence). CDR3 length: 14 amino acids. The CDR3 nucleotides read TGTGCCAGCAGCTTAGTAGGGTCGGAATATGGCTACACCTTC. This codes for CASSLVGSEYGYTF.

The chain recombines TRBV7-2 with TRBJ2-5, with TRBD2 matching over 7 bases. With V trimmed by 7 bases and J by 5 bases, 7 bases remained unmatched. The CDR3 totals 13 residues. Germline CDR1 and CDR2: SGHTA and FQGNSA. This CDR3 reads CASNRLAAETQYF. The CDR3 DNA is TGTGCCAGCAACCGACTAGCTGCCGAGACCCAGTACTTC.

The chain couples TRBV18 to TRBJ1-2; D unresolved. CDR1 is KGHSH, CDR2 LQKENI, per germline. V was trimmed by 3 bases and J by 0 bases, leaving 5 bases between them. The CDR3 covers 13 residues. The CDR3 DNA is TGTGCCAGCTCACCCACACCTAACTATGGCTACACCTTC. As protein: CASSPTPNYGYTF.

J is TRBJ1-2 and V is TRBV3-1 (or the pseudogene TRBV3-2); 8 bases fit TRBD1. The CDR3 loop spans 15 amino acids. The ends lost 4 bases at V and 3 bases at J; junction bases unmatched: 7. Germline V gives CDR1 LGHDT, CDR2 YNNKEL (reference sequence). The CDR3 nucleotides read TGTGCCAGCAGCCTTTTATCGACAGGGGACTATGGCTACACCTTC. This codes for CASSLLSTGDYGYTF.

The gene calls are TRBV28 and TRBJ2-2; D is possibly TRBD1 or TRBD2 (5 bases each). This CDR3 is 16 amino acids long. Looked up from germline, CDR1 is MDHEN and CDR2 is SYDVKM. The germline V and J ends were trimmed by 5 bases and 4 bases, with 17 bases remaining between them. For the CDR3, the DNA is TGTGCCAGCAGTCTTCTTGGGGACCTTGGCACCGGGGAGCTGTTTTTT. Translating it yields CASSLLGDLGTGELFF.

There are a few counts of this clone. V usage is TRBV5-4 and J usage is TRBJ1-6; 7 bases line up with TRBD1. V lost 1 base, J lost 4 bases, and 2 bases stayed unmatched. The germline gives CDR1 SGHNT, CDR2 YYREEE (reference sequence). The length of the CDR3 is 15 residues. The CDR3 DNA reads TGTGCCAGCAGCTTGATGACAGGGTATAATTCACCCCTCCACTTT. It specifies CASSLMTGYNSPLHF.

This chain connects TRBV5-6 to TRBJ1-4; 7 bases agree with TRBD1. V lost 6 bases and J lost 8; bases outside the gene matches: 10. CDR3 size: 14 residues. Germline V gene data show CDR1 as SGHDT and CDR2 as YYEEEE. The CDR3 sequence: CASTSDREGEKLFF. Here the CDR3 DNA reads TGTGCCAGCACCTCCGACAGGGAAGGGGAAAAACTGTTTTTT.

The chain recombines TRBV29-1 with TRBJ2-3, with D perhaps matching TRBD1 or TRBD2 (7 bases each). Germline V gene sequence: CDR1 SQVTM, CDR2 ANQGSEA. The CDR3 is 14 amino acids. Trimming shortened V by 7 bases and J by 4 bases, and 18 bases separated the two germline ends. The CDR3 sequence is CSGDSGVTADTQYF. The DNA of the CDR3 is TGCAGCGGGGACAGCGGGGTTACCGCAGATACGCAGTATTTT.

DNA of the CDR3: TGTGCCAGCAGCCAAGATACCGGTATAGGCGAGCAGTACTTC. This codes for CASSQDTGIGEQYF. The chain employs TRBV3-1 (or the pseudogene TRBV3-2) and TRBJ2-7; the D is unclear. CDR3 length equals 14 residues. V lost 0 bases and J 6 bases, leaving 12 bases between the germline ends. Germline V gives CDR1 LGHDT, CDR2 YNNKEL (reference sequence).

The CDR3 region has the DNA TGTGCCAGTAGTATACGCCCAGGGAACACTGAAGCTTTCTTT. It yields the protein CASSIRPGNTEAFF. The chain uses TRBV19 and TRBJ1-1, with D uncertain. Trimming took 2 bases from V and 1 from J, leaving 8 bases between them. The CDR3 extends over 14 amino acids. The germline V gene has CDR1 LNHDA and CDR2 SQIVND (reference sequence).

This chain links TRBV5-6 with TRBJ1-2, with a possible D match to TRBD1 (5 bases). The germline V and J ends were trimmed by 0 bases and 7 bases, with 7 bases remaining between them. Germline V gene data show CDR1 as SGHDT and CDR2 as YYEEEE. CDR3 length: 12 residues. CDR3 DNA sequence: TGTGCCAGCAGCTTGGAGGGGCCTGGCTACACCTTC. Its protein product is CASSLEGPGYTF.

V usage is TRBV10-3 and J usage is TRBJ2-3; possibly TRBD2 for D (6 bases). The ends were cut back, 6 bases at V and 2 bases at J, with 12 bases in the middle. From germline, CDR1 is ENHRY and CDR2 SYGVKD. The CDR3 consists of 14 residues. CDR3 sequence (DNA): TGTGCCATCAGCCCCGGGACTCTCACAGATACGCAGTATTTT. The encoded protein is CAISPGTLTDTQYF.

In nucleotides, the CDR3 is TGTGCCAGCAGCGGGACTAGCGGGGGCACAGATACGCAGTATTTT. Translated: CASSGTSGGTDTQYF. The J gene is TRBJ2-3, the V gene TRBV25-1; 13 nucleotides match TRBD2. The CDR3 sequence is 15 residues long. The junction had 1 base not matched to a gene; V was cut back by 6 bases and J by 1 base. Germline-derived CDR1 and CDR2 are MGHDK and SYGVNS.

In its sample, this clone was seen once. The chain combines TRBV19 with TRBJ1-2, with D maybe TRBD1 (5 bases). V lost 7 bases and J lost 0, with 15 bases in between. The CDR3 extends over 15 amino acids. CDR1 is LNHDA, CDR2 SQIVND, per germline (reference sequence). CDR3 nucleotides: TGTGCCAGTACCCAGAGGGGTAAGACTAACTATGGCTACACCTTC. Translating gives CASTQRGKTNYGYTF.

CDR3 protein: CASSLSRGTEAFF. The CDR3 coding sequence is TGTGCCAGCAGTTTATCCCGGGGCACTGAAGCTTTCTTT. The genes are TRBV12-3 or TRBV12-4 and TRBJ1-1; D unresolved. V was clipped by 2 bases and J by 4 bases, with 8 bases between them. The CDR3 has 13 amino acids.

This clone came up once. CDR3: CASSGVMDLYGYTF. The CDR3 region has the DNA TGTGCCAGCAGTGGGGTAATGGATCTCTATGGCTACACCTTC. This chain joins TRBV28 and TRBJ1-2; no clear D. Per the germline V gene, CDR1 is MDHEN and CDR2 is SYDVKM. The V gene lost 5 bases and the J gene lost 4 bases, with 14 bases spanning the gap. The CDR3 has 14 residues.